This T cell receptor (beta chain) was identified during a study of control samples from healthy donors and cancer patients. TCRdb's copy holds only in-frame clones and misses some; the assay was immunoSEQ multiplex PCR. This table holds about 120,000 clones, 80% to 90% found once. The CDR3 runs to 13 residues. CDR1 and CDR2 from the germline V gene are MNHEY and SVGAGI. V was trimmed by 6 bases and J by 4 bases, leaving 12 bases between them. This rearrangement joins TRBV6-5 to TRBJ1-2; TRBD1 might be the D (6 bases). This TCR came from a man aged 25-40 years in good health. Sequencing was done on a sample of blood. This CDR3 is CASRLQGSYGYTF. The CDR3 bases are TGTGCCAGCAGGCTGCAGGGGAGCTATGGCTACACCTTC.